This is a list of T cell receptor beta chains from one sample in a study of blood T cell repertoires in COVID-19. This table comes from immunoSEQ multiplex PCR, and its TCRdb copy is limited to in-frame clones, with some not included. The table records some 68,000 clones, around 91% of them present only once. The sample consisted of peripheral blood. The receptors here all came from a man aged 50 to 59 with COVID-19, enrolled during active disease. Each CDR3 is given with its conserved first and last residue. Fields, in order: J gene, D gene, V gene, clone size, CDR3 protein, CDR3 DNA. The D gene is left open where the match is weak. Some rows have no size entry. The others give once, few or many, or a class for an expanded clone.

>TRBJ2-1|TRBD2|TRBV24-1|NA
CATSVSGTSGRQGDEQFF
TGTGCCACCAGTGTTTCCGGGACTAGCGGGAGACAAGGGGATGAGCAGTTCTTC
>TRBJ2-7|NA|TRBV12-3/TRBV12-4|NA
CASSTYGLYEQYF
TGTGCCAGCAGCACCTATGGACTTTACGAGCAGTACTTC
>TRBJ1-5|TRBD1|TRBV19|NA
CASSKGTGYSNQPQHF
TGTGCCAGTAGCAAGGGGACAGGCTATAGCAATCAGCCCCAGCATTTT
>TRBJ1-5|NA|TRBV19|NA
CASSIGRDGQPQHF
TGTGCCAGTAGTATCGGGCGGGACGGTCAGCCCCAGCATTTT
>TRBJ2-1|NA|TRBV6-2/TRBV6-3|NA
CASSRGAPAYNEQFF
TGTGCCAGCAGTCGGGGGGCTCCCGCCTACAATGAGCAGTTCTTC
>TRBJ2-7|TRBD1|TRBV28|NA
CASSPGTGKFYEQYF
TGTGCCAGCAGTCCAGGGACAGGGAAGTTCTACGAGCAGTACTTC
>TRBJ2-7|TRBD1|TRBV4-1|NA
CASSSYHRDRSSYEQYF
TGCGCCAGCAGCTCTTATCACCGGGACAGAAGCTCCTACGAGCAGTACTTC
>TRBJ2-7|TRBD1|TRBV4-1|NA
CASSLGQGAYEQYF
TGCGCCAGCAGCCTCGGACAGGGGGCTTACGAGCAGTACTTC
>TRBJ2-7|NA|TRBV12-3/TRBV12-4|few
CASSLVPVREQYF
TGTGCCAGCAGTTTAGTCCCAGTTCGAGAGCAGTACTTC
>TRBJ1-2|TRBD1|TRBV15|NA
CATSPGTENYGYTF
TGTGCCACCAGCCCCGGGACAGAGAACTATGGCTACACCTTC
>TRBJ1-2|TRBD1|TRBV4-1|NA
CASSRLDRGDYGYTF
TGCGCCAGCAGCCGTCTCGACAGGGGCGACTATGGCTACACCTTC
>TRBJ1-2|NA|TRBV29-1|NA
CSVPTLFYGYTF
TGCAGCGTCCCGACACTTTTCTATGGCTACACCTTC
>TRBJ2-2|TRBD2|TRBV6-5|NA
CASGGTSRAGELFF
TGTGCCAGCGGCGGGACTAGCCGGGCCGGGGAGCTGTTTTTT
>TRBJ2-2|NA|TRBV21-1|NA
CASSKWASGSGSTGELFF
NA
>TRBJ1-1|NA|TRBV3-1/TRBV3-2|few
CASSQAGFEAFF
TGTGCCAGCAGCCAGGCGGGATTTGAAGCTTTCTTT
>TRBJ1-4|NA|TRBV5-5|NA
CASRDSNFATNEKLFF
TGTGCCAGCAGGGACAGTAATTTTGCAACTAATGAAAAACTGTTTTTT
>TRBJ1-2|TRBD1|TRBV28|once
CASESPAGGRGTANYGYTF
TGTGCCAGCGAATCACCGGCAGGGGGCAGGGGCACAGCTAACTATGGCTACACCTTC
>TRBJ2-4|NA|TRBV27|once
CASTTGRGAKNIQYF
TGTGCCAGCACCACCGGGAGAGGGGCCAAAAACATTCAGTACTTC
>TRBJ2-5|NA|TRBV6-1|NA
CASSEMTVQETQYF
TGTGCCAGCAGTGAAATGACTGTCCAAGAGACCCAGTACTTC
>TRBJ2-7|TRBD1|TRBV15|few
CATSRTIVGQGQQQYF
TGTGCCACCAGCAGAACTATAGTGGGACAGGGTCAGCAGCAGTACTTC
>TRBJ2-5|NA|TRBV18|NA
CASSPPSIQETQYF
TGTGCCAGCTCACCACCGTCCATCCAAGAGACCCAGTACTTC
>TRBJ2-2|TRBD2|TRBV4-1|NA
CASRPGLALKVTGELFF
TGCGCCAGCAGGCCGGGACTAGCGTTGAAGGTTACCGGGGAGCTGTTTTTT
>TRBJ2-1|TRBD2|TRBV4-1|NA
CASTSGRVIYNEQFF
TGCGCCAGCACCTCAGGGAGGGTCATCTACAATGAGCAGTTCTTC
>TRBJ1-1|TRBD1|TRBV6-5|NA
CASSSGQGYTEAFF
TGTGCCAGCAGTTCGGGACAGGGTTACACTGAAGCTTTCTTT
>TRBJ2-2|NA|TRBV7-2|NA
CASSLARSGELFF
TGTGCCAGCAGCTTAGCCCGGTCCGGGGAGCTGTTTTTT
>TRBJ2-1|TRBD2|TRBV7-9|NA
CASSFDVAGDEQFF
TGTGCCAGCAGCTTTGATGTAGCGGGAGATGAGCAGTTCTTC
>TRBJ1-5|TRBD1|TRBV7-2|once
CASSPRGLSNQPQHF
TGTGCCAGCAGTCCCAGGGGGCTTAGCAATCAGCCCCAGCATTTT
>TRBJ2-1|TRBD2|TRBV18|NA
CASSPLLAVNNEQFF
TGTGCCAGCTCACCACTACTAGCGGTGAACAATGAGCAGTTCTTC
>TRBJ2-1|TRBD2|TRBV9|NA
CASSPHWGGSVESYNEQFF
TGTGCCAGCAGCCCGCACTGGGGCGGGAGCGTTGAGTCCTACAATGAGCAGTTCTTC
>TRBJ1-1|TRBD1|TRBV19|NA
CASKEGAYTEAFF
TGTGCCAGTAAGGAGGGGGCCTACACTGAAGCTTTCTTT
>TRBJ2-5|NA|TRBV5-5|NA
CASSRYTQGGETQYF
TGTGCCAGCAGTCGATACACACAGGGTGGAGAGACCCAGTACTTC
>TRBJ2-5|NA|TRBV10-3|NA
CAITPGQEETQYF
TGTGCCATCACCCCGGGACAAGAAGAGACCCAGTACTTC